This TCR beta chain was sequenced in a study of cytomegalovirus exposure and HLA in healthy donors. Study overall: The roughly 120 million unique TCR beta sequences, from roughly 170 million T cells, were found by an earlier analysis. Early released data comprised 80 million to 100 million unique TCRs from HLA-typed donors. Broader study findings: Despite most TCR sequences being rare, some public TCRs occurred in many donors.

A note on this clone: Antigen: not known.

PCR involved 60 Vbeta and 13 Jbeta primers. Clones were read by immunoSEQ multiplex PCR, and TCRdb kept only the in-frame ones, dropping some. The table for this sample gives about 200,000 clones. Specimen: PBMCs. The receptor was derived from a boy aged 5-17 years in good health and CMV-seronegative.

The CDR3 nucleotides read TGTGCCAGCAGCTTCGACAGGGCCAACTATGGCTACACCTTC. Translated, it gives CASSFDRANYGYTF. The chain joins TRBV28 to TRBJ1-2; TRBD1 aligns across 7 bases. Germline trimming cut 6 bases from V and 2 bases from J; bases unmatched to any gene: 6. The CDR3 runs 14 residues. Germline CDR1 is MDHEN and CDR2 is SYDVKM.